This passage covers 27 T cell receptor beta chains from one sample sequenced in a study of cytomegalovirus exposure and HLA in healthy donors. The PCR was carried out with 60 Vbeta primers and 13 Jbeta primers. Using immunoSEQ multiplex PCR, the repertoire was profiled, and TCRdb retains in-frame clones only, with some absent. The sample has 150,000 to 200,000 clones, 80% seen once; the top ten hold approximately 2%. The source material was PBMCs. The receptors shown here come from a woman under 40 in good health and CMV-seronegative.

The table lists this clone with a few counts. J is TRBJ1-4 and V is TRBV7-2; D gene unclear. This CDR3 is built from 14 residues. The V and J ends lost 5 bases and 0 bases respectively, with 7 bases between them. Germline V gives CDR1 SGHTA, CDR2 FQGNSA. The CDR3 reads CASSREPTNEKLFF. CDR3 in DNA: TGTGCCAGCAGCCGGGAACCAACTAATGAAAAACTGTTTTTT.

This chain connects TRBV5-1 to TRBJ2-1; 14 bases match TRBD2. Germline CDR1 reads SGHRS; CDR2 reads YFSETQ. The V segment lost 7 bases and the J segment 2 bases; nucleotides outside the gene matches: 8. This CDR3 is built from 17 residues. CDR3: CASRGLAGGQPYNEQFF. The CDR3 DNA is TGCGCCAGCCGCGGACTAGCGGGGGGACAACCCTACAATGAGCAGTTCTTC.

The chain joins TRBV15 to TRBJ1-1; 9 bases match TRBD1. Trimming cost V 3 bases and J 10 bases; bases outside gene matches: 9. CDR1 is LNHNV, CDR2 YYDKDF, per germline (reference sequence). This CDR3 contains 14 residues. The chain's CDR3 is CATSSRDREEGAFF. In DNA form, the CDR3 reads TGTGCCACCAGCAGCCGGGACAGGGAGGAAGGAGCTTTCTTT. Together with reference TRBV15 and TRBJ1-1, the CDR3 gives the full variable domain: DAMVIQNPRYQVTQFGKPVTLSCSQTLNHNVMYWYQQKSSQAPKLLFHYYDKDFNNEADTPDNFQSRRPNTSFCFLDIRSPGLGDTAMYLCATSSRDREEGAFFGQGTRLTVV.

V gene TRBV30 combines with J gene TRBJ2-3; perhaps TRBD2 as D (6 bases). The CDR3 length is 15 residues. Germline V gives CDR1 GTSNPN, CDR2 SVGIG (reference sequence). Trimming left V 0 bases short and J 3 bases short, with 13 bases between. CDR3 region: CAWSVLGTSTDTQYF. Written as DNA, the CDR3 is TGTGCCTGGAGTGTACTGGGGACTTCAACAGATACGCAGTATTTT.

This clone was observed a single time. V gene TRBV29-1 combines with J gene TRBJ2-1; a possible D gene is TRBD2 (6 bases). CDR3 length: 13 residues. The ends were cut back, 7 bases at V and 12 bases at J, with 22 bases in the middle. Germline CDR1 is SQVTM and CDR2 is ANQGSEA. The DNA for the CDR3 is TGCAGCGCTCACCCACGGGCGGGGCCTGGGCAGTTCTTC. Residues: CSAHPRAGPGQFF.

This chain uses TRBV12-5 with TRBJ1-5; perhaps TRBD1 as D (5 bases). The germline CDR1 and CDR2 sequences are LGHNT and FRNRAP. This CDR3 region has 13 residues. V lost 6 bases and J 4 bases, leaving 10 bases between the germline ends. The CDR3 DNA follows: TGTGCTAGTGGCCCGACAGAGAATCAGCCCCAGCATTTT. This encodes CASGPTENQPQHF.

The rearrangement joins TRBV5-4 to TRBJ2-3, with 9 positions matching TRBD2. J was trimmed by 6 bases and V by 1 base; bases with no gene match: 9. CDR1 is SGHNT and CDR2 is YYREEE in the germline V gene (reference sequence). This CDR3 is built from 16 residues. CDR3 sequence: CASSLYIAGVEDTQYF. In nucleotides, the CDR3 is TGTGCCAGCAGCTTGTATATAGCGGGGGTAGAGGATACGCAGTATTTT.

This clone was detected only a few times. This chain uses TRBV6-5 with TRBJ2-3; TRBD1 matches 7 bases. V dropped 2 bases and J dropped 6; count of bases not matched to a gene: 8. Germline-derived CDR1 and CDR2 are MNHEY and SVGAGI. This CDR3 is built from 15 residues. The CDR3 region is CASSYVAGGSDTQYF. The CDR3 coding sequence is TGTGCCAGCAGTTACGTTGCAGGGGGATCTGATACGCAGTATTTT.

This clone showed up just once. The rearrangement uses TRBV18 and TRBJ1-1; no firm D call. V shed 6 bases and J shed 1 base, with 9 bases lying between them. Germline values: CDR1 KGHSH, CDR2 LQKENI. This CDR3 spans 13 amino acids. CDR3 residues: CASSHGGNTEAFF. DNA for the CDR3: TGTGCCAGCTCCCACGGAGGGAACACTGAAGCTTTCTTT.

J is TRBJ2-5 and V is TRBV14; a possible D gene is TRBD2 (5 bases). V was cut by 0 bases and J by 9 bases, with 17 bases left in between. Germline V gene sequence: CDR1 SGHDN, CDR2 FVKESK. CDR3 length equals 15 residues. The CDR3 sequence: CASSQDLMGLGAQYF. For the CDR3, the DNA is TGTGCCAGCAGCCAAGATCTAATGGGTCTGGGAGCCCAGTACTTC.

In DNA form, the CDR3 reads TGCGCCAGCAGCCAAGCGCTAGGAGGCTACACCTTC. Amino acids: CASSQALGGYTF. The chain has TRBV4-1 and TRBJ1-2; D remains ambiguous. V gave up 1 base and J gave up 8 bases, with 8 bases separating them. Germline V CDR1 and CDR2: MGHRA, YSYEKL. The CDR3 runs 12 residues.

The rearrangement joins TRBV6-6 to TRBJ1-5, with unresolved D. The CDR3 runs 14 residues. Germline values: CDR1 MNHNY, CDR2 SVGAGI (reference sequence). V lost 7 bases and J 3 bases, leaving 13 bases between the germline ends. The CDR3 reads CASTERGSNQPQHF. CDR3 coding DNA: TGTGCCAGCACCGAACGGGGATCCAATCAGCCCCAGCATTTT.

This clone appeared once. The chain recombines TRBV5-1 with TRBJ1-2, with D possibly TRBD1 on 6 matching bases. V lost 0 bases to trimming and J lost 7 bases, with 7 bases between them. Germline CDR1 is SGHRS and CDR2 is YFSETQ. The CDR3 runs 12 residues. In DNA, the CDR3 is TGCGCCAGCAGCTTGGGCAGGGGTGGCTACACCTTC. Residues: CASSLGRGGYTF.

The chain carries TRBV7-8 and TRBJ2-1, with D tentatively TRBD1 (6 bases). In germline, CDR1 is SGHVS, CDR2 FQNEAQ. The CDR3 runs 14 residues. Between the trimmed V and J ends, which lost 4 bases and 4 bases, there was a span of 11 bases. In DNA form, the CDR3 reads TGTGCCAGCAGCTACGGGACACTGTACAATGAGCAGTTCTTC. This translates into CASSYGTLYNEQFF. Based on the CDR3 plus reference TRBV7-8 and TRBJ2-1, the full variable domain is GAGVSQSPRYKVAKRGQDVALRCDPISGHVSLFWYQQALGQGPEFLTYFQNEAQLDKSGLPSDRFFAERPEGSVSTLKIQRTQQEDSAVYLCASSYGTLYNEQFFGPGTRLTVL.

The chain uses TRBV7-9 and TRBJ1-1; D unresolved. The CDR3 spans 12 residues. Germline CDR1 is SEHNR and CDR2 is FQNEAQ (reference sequence). The V and J ends lost 3 bases and 4 bases respectively, with 6 bases between them. The CDR3 region has the DNA TGTGCCAGCAGCTTCCACAGCACTGAAGCTTTCTTT. It codes for CASSFHSTEAFF.

The chain uses TRBV5-1 and TRBJ2-7, with 10 bases fitting TRBD2. J was trimmed by 2 bases and V by 1 base; bases with no gene match: 6. The CDR3 runs to 16 residues. CDR1 SGHRS and CDR2 YFSETQ come from the germline V gene. CDR3 residues: CASSLPLAGDAYEQYF. The CDR3 DNA reads TGCGCCAGCAGCTTGCCCCTAGCGGGGGACGCCTACGAGCAGTACTTC.

The chain combines TRBV7-3 with TRBJ1-5; TRBD1 agrees at 8 bases. The ends lost 3 bases at V and 5 bases at J; junction bases unmatched: 12. The V gene's germline CDR1 is SGHTA and CDR2 FQGTGA. The CDR3 spans 17 residues. The CDR3 bases are TGTGCCAGCAGCTTGAGGGGTCCGGACAGGGCTTATCAGCCCCAGCATTTT. Amino acid sequence: CASSLRGPDRAYQPQHF.

The CDR3 is CASSLRPSGNTIYF. In DNA, the CDR3 is TGTGCCAGCAGCTTACGTCCCTCTGGAAACACCATATATTTT. The genes are TRBV7-9 and TRBJ1-3; D not certain. The V and J ends lost 2 bases and 0 bases respectively, with 5 bases between them. Germline loops: CDR1 SEHNR, CDR2 FQNEAQ (reference sequence). CDR3 length: 14 amino acids.

The chain links TRBV21-1 to TRBJ2-5; no check of the table's D call, TRBD2, against the DNA was made. TRBV21-1 is given as a pseudogene. This CDR3 contains 12 residues. The DNA for the CDR3 is TGTGCCAGCAGCAAAGTAGCAGAGACCCAGTACTTC. It codes for CASSKVAETQYF.

V and J are TRBV9 and TRBJ2-1; a possible D gene is TRBD2 (5 bases). Trimming cost V 4 bases and J 8 bases, with 13 bases left between them. Germline V CDR1 and CDR2: SGDLS, YYNGEE. The CDR3 spans 13 residues. The CDR3 protein is CASSPDLAYEQFF. CDR3 DNA sequence: TGTGCCAGCAGCCCCGATCTAGCTTATGAGCAGTTCTTC.

J is TRBJ1-6 and V is TRBV11-2; TRBD1 is a possible D gene (5 bases). Germline-derived CDR1 and CDR2 are SGHAT and FQNNGV. The CDR3 is 14 residues long. Trimming took 4 bases from V and 7 from J, leaving 11 bases between them. The CDR3: CASSSRTSNSPLHF. CDR3 DNA: TGTGCCAGCAGCTCGCGGACATCAAATTCACCCCTCCACTTT.

The chain carries TRBV15 and TRBJ1-1, with TRBD1 matching over 7 bases. The CDR3 runs 16 residues. The junction had 10 bases not matched to a gene; V was cut back by 5 bases and J by 1 base. The germline V gene has CDR1 LNHNV and CDR2 YYDKDF (reference sequence). In DNA form, the CDR3 reads TGTGCCACCAGCCCTCACAGGGGCCTCAGGAACACTGAAGCTTTCTTT. Protein: CATSPHRGLRNTEAFF.

The rearrangement uses TRBV5-1 and TRBJ2-4, with D perhaps TRBD2 (6 bases). Germline CDR1 is SGHRS and CDR2 is YFSETQ. V was trimmed by 2 bases and J by 7 bases, leaving 13 bases between them. The CDR3 contains 14 residues. This CDR3 reads CASSLATSSNIQYF. For the CDR3, the DNA is TGCGCCAGCAGCTTAGCTACTAGCTCCAACATTCAGTACTTC.

The rearrangement links TRBV9 to TRBJ2-3, with TRBD2 identical over 10 bases. Germline loops: CDR1 SGDLS, CDR2 YYNGEE. With V trimmed by 4 bases and J by 5 bases, 16 bases remained unmatched. CDR3 length: 18 amino acids. CDR3 nucleotides: TGTGCCAGCAGCCCGGCGAAAGCCCAGCGGGGGGGAGGAGATACGCAGTATTTT. Translating it yields CASSPAKAQRGGGDTQYF.

V is TRBV9 and J is TRBJ1-4; D not resolved. The V and J ends lost 0 bases and 6 bases respectively, with 21 bases between them. The CDR3 covers 18 residues. Germline CDR1 is SGDLS and CDR2 is YYNGEE. The CDR3 protein is CASSVEPGLAGRDEKLFF. The CDR3 DNA is TGTGCCAGCAGCGTAGAGCCGGGGTTGGCAGGCCGAGATGAAAAACTGTTTTTT.

The chain carries TRBV5-6 and TRBJ1-1; the D is unclear. The CDR3 is made up of 12 amino acids. CDR1 is SGHDT and CDR2 is YYEEEE in the germline V gene. Trimming left V 0 bases short and J 5 bases short, with 5 bases between. CDR3 amino acids: CASSLALTEAFF. The CDR3 region has the DNA TGTGCCAGCAGCTTGGCCCTAACTGAAGCTTTCTTT. Variable domain in full (rest from reference TRBV5-6 and TRBJ1-1): DAGVTQSPTHLIKTRGQQVTLRCSPKSGHDTVSWYQQALGQGPQFIFQYYEEEERQRGNFPDRFSGHQFPNYSSELNVNALLLGDSALYLCASSLALTEAFFGQGTRLTVV.

This clone was seen a handful of times. This chain uses TRBV29-1 with TRBJ2-3; TRBD2 is a possible D gene (7 bases). The CDR3 sequence is 19 residues long. Germline V gives CDR1 SQVTM, CDR2 ANQGSEA. Trimming took 1 base from V and 2 from J, leaving 25 bases between them. The CDR3 nucleotides are TGCAGCGTTGAAGGTCGTCTTCGCGGGGGCCCACAGACCACAGATACGCAGTATTTT. Protein sequence: CSVEGRLRGGPQTTDTQYF.